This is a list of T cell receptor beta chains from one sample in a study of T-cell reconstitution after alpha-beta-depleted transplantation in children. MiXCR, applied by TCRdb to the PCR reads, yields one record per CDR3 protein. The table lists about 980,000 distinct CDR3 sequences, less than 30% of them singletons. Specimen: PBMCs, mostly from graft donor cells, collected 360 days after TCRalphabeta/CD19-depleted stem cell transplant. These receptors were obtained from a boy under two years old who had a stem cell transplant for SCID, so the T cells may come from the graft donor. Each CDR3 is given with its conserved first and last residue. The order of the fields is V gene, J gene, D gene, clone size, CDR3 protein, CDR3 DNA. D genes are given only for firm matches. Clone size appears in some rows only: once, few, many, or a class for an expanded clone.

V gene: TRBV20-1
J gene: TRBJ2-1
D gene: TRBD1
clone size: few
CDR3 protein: CSAQRTGYNEQFF
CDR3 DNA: TGCAGTGCCCAAAGGACAGGGTACAATGAGCAGTTCTTC

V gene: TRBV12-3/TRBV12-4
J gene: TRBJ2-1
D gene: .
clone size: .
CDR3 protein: CASRAETRRNEQFF
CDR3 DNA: TGTGCCAGCAGGGCGGAGACTAGACGCAATGAGCAGTTCTTC

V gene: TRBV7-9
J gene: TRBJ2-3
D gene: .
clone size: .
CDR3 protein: CASSLHPGVPSTDTQYF
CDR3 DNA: TGTGCCAGCAGCTTACACCCGGGAGTTCCTAGCACAGATACGCAGTATTTT

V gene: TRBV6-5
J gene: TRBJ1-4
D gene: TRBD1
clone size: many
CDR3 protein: CASSRGTGNEKLFF
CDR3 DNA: TGTGCCAGCAGTCGCGGGACAGGGAATGAAAAACTGTTTTTT

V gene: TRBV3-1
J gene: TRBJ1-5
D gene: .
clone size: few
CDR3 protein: CASSQGRSQPQHF
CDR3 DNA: TGTGCCAGCAGCCAAGGTCGGAGTCAGCCCCAGCATTTT

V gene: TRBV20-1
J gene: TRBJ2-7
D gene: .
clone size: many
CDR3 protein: CSAVAGGDEQYF
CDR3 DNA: TGCAGTGCTGTAGCTGGGGGAGACGAGCAGTACTTC

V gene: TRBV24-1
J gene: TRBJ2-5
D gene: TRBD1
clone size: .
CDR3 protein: CATSDSSRTGRETQYF
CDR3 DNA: TGTGCCACCAGTGATTCATCACGGACAGGGAGAGAGACCCAGTACTTC

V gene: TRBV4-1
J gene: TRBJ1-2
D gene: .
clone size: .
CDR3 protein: CASSQASGGYTF
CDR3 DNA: TGCGCCAGCAGCCAAGCTTCAGGAGGCTACACCTTC

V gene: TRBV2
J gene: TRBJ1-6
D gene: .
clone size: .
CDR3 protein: CASRTGSNSPLHF
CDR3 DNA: TGTGCCAGCAGGACGGGGTCCAATTCACCCCTCCACTTT

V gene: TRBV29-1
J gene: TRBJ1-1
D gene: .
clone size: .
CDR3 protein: CSVTGPGTMNTEAFF
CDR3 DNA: TGCAGCGTGACCGGACCGGGGACCATGAACACTGAAGCTTTCTTT

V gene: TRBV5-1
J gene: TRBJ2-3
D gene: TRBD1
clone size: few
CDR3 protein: CASSLIKTGRTDTQYF
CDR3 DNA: TGCGCCAGCAGCTTGATCAAGACAGGGCGAACAGATACGCAGTATTTT

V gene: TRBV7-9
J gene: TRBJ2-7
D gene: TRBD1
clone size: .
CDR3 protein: CASNTPGTGRYEQYF
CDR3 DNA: TGTGCCAGCAACACCCCCGGGACAGGGAGGTACGAGCAGTACTTC

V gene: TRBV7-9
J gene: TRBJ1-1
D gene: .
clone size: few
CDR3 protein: CASSLKISRDRYTEAFF
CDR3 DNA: TGTGCCAGCAGCTTAAAAATTTCAAGGGATAGATACACTGAAGCTTTCTTT

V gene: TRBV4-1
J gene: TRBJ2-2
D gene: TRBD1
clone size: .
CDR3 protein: CASSQDWGQKNTGELFF
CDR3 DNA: TGCGCCAGCAGCCAAGATTGGGGACAGAAGAACACCGGGGAGCTGTTTTTT

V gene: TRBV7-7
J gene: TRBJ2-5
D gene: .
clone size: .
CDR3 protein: CASSLAGIIRETQYF
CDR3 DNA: TGTGCCAGCAGCTTAGCCGGGATCATACGGGAGACCCAGTACTTC

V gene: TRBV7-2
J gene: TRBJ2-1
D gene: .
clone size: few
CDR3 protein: CASSLQTGAYNEQFF
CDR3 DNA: TGTGCCAGCAGCTTACAGACAGGAGCATACAATGAGCAGTTCTTC

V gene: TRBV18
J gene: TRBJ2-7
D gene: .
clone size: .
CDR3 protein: CASSHRDFSYEQYF
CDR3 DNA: TGTGCCAGCTCACATCGGGACTTCTCCTACGAGCAGTACTTC

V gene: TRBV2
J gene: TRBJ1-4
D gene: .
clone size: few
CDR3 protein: CARGLTNEKLFF
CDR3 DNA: TGTGCCAGAGGATTAACTAATGAAAAACTGTTTTTT

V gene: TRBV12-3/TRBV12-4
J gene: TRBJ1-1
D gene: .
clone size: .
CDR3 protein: CASSLLTRNTEAFF
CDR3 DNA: TGTGCCAGCAGTTTGTTGACGAGGAACACTGAAGCTTTCTTT

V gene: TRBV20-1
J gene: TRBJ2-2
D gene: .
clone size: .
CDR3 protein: CSAQPWDTGELFF
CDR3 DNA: TGCAGTGCTCAGCCCTGGGACACCGGGGAGCTGTTTTTT

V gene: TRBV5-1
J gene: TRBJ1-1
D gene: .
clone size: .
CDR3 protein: CASSTPGGKWNTEAFF
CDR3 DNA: TGCGCCAGCAGCACTCCGGGAGGGAAGTGGAACACTGAAGCTTTCTTT

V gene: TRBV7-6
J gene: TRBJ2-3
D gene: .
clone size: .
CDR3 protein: CASSPSRVTDTQYF
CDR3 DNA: TGTGCCAGCAGCCCGAGTAGGGTCACAGATACGCAGTATTTT

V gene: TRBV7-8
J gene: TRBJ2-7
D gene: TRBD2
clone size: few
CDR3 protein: CASSLGGSGGREQYF
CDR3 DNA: TGTGCCAGCAGCTTAGGAGGTAGCGGGGGTAGGGAGCAGTACTTC

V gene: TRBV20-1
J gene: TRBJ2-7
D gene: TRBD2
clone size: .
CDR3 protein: CSARDPLAGLYEQYF
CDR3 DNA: TGCAGTGCTAGAGATCCGCTAGCGGGGCTCTACGAGCAGTACTTC

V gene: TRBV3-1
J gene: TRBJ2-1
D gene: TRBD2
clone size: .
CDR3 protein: CASSQVSGVHNEQFF
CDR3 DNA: TGTGCCAGCAGCCAGGTCAGCGGGGTCCACAATGAGCAGTTCTTC

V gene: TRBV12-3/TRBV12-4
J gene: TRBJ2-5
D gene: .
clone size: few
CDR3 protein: CASSLSHLEAQYF
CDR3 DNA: TGTGCCAGCAGTTTATCACACCTCGAGGCCCAGTACTTC

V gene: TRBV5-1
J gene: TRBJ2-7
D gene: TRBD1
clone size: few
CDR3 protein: CASSLQGGLYYEQYF
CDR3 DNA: TGCGCCAGCAGCCTACAGGGGGGACTTTACTACGAGCAGTACTTC

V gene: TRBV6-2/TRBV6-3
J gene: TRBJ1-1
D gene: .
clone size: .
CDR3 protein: CASSYSMSADQAFF
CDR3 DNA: TGTGCCAGCAGTTACTCGATGTCGGCAGACCAAGCTTTCTTT

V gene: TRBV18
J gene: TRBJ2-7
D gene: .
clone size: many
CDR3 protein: CASSPGVHEQYF
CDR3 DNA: TGTGCCAGCAGTCCAGGGGTGCACGAGCAGTACTTC

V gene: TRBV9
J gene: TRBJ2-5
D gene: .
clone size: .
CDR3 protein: CASSGDSPPYTQYF
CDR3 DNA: TGTGCCAGCAGCGGGGACTCCCCACCGTATACCCAGTACTTC

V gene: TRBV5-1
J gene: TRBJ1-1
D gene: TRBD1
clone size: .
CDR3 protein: CASSTSGTAAFNTEAFF
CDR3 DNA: TGCGCCAGCAGCACCTCCGGGACAGCGGCGTTTAACACTGAAGCTTTCTTT

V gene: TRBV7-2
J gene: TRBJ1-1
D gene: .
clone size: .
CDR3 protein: CASSLALSGDPSAPEAFF
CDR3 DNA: TGTGCCAGCAGCTTAGCGCTTTCCGGGGACCCAAGTGCTCCTGAAGCTTTCTTT

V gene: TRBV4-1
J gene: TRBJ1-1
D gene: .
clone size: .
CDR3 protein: CASSQPGRGTAFF
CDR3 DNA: TGCGCCAGCAGCCAACCCGGGAGAGGGACTGCTTTCTTT

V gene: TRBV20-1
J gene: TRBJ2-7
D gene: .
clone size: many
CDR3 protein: CSAEERYSYEQYF
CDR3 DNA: TGCAGTGCCGAGGAGCGTTACTCCTACGAGCAGTACTTC

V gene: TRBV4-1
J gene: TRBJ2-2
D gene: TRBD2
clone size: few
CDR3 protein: CASSQSGGLNTGELFF
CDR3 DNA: TGCGCCAGCAGCCAGAGCGGGGGCCTGAACACCGGGGAGCTGTTTTTT

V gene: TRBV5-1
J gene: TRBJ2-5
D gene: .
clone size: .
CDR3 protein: CASTQGKTQYF
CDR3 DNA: TGCGCCAGCACCCAAGGGAAGACCCAGTACTTC

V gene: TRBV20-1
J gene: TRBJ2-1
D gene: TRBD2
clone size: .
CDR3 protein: CSALAGGYNEQFF
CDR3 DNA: TGCAGTGCATTAGCGGGGGGATACAATGAGCAGTTCTTC

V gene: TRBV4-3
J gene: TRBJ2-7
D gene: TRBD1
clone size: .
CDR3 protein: CASSRGQESYEQYF
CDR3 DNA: TGCGCCAGCAGCCGAGGACAGGAGTCCTACGAGCAGTACTTC

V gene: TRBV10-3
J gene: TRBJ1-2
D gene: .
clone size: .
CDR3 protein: CAISPLRGPGDYGYTF
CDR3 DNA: TGTGCCATCAGTCCTCTCCGGGGTCCCGGAGACTATGGCTACACCTTC

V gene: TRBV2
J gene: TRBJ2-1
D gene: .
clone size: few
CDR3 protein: CASLTLGDEQFF
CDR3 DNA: TGTGCCAGCTTAACCTTGGGGGATGAGCAGTTCTTC

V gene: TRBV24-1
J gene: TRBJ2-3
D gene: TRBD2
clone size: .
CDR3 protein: CATSDPRRGGADTQYF
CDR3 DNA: TGTGCCACCAGTGATCCGAGACGGGGGGGCGCAGATACGCAGTATTTT

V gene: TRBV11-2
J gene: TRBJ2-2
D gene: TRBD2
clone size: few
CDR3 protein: CASSLWTSGGRNTGELFF
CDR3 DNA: TGTGCCAGCAGCTTGTGGACTAGCGGGGGCCGGAACACCGGGGAGCTGTTTTTT

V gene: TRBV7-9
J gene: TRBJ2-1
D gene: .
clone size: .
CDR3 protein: CASSWRDPYNEQFF
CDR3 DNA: TGTGCCAGCAGCTGGAGGGACCCGTACAATGAGCAGTTCTTC

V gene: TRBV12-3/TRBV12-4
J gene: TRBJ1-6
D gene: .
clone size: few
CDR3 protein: CASSLTAPPLHF
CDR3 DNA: TGTGCCAGCAGCCTGACTGCACCACCCCTCCACTTT

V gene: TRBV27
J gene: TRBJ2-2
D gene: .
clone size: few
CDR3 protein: CASSVAPNTGELFF
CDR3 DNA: TGTGCCAGCAGTGTGGCGCCGAACACCGGGGAGCTGTTTTTT

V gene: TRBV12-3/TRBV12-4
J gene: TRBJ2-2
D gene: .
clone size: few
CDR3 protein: CASSRGAPTGELFF
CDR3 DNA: TGTGCCAGCAGTAGGGGGGCTCCCACCGGGGAGCTGTTTTTT

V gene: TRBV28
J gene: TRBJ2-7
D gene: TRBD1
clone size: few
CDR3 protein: CASRGQGVYEQYF
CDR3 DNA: TGTGCCAGCAGGGGACAGGGAGTCTACGAGCAGTACTTC

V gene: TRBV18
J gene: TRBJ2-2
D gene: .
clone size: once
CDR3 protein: CASSPPLMGPGELFF
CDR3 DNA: TGTGCCAGCTCACCACCGCTAATGGGGCCCGGGGAGCTGTTTTTT

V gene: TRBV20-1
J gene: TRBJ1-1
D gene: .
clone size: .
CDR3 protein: CCARDEGGAGMNTEAFF
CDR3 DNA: TGCTGTGCTAGAGATGAGGGGGGCGCGGGGATGAACACTGAAGCTTTCTTT

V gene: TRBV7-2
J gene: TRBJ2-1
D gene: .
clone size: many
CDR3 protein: CASSLLGYAEQFF
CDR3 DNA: TGTGCCAGCAGCTTATTAGGCTACGCTGAGCAGTTCTTC

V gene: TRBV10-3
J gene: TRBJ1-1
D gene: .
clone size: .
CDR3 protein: CAISEGQEAFF
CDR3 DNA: TGTGCCATCAGTGAGGGCCAGGAAGCTTTCTTT